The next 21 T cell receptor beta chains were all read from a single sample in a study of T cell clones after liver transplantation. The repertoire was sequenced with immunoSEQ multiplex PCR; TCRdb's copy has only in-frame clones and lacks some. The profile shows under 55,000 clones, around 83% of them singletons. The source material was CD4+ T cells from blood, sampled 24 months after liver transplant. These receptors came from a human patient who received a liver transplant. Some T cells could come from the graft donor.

CDR3 coding DNA: TGTGCCAGCAGTTTATCAGGTGTAGTGAAGACCCAGTACTTC. Protein sequence: CASSLSGVVKTQYF. The gene calls are TRBV27 and TRBJ2-5; D not certain. There are 14 residues in the CDR3. Trimming left V 0 bases short and J 6 bases short, with 11 bases between. Germline V gene data show CDR1 as MNHEY and CDR2 as SMNVEV (reference sequence).

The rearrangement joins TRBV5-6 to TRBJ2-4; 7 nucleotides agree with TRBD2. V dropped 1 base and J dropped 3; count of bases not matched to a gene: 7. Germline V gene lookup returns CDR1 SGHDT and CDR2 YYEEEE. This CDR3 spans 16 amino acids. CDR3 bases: TGTGCCAGCAGCTTGATTCTTCCTAGCGGCAAAAACATTCAGTACTTC. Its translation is CASSLILPSGKNIQYF.

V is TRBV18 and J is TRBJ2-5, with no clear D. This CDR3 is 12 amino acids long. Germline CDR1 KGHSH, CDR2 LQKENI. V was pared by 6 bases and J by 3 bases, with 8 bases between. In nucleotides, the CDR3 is TGTGCCAGCTCCCTGGGGAAAGAGACCCAGTACTTC. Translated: CASSLGKETQYF.

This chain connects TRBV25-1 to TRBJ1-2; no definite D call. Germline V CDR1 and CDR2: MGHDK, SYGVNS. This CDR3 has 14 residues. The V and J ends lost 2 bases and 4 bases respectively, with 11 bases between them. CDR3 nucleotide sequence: TGTGCCAGCAGTGAACGGCGGGGTACCTATGGCTACACCTTC. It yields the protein CASSERRGTYGYTF.

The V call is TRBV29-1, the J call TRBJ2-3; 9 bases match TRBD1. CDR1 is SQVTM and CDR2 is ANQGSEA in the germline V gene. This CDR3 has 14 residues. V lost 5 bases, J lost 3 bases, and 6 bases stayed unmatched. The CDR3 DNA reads TGCAGCGTTCCCCGGGGGACAGGGACAGATACGCAGTATTTT. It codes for CSVPRGTGTDTQYF.

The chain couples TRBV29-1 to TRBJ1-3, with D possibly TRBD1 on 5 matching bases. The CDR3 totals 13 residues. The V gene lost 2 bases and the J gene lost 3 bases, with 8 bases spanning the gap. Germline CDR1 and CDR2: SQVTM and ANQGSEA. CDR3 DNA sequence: TGCAGCGTTGAATGGGGGTTTGGAAACACCATATATTTT. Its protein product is CSVEWGFGNTIYF.

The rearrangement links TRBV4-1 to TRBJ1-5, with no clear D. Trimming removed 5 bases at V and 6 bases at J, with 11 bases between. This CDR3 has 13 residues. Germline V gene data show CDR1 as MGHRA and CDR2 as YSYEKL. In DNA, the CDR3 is TGCGCCAGCAGCTTGGAGCCGGGTCAGCCCCAGCATTTT. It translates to CASSLEPGQPQHF.

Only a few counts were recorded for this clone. CDR3 DNA: TGTGCCAGCAGCGCGAGCTGGGGGCAGACCCAGTACTTC. It codes for CASSASWGQTQYF. The V and J genes are TRBV11-3 and TRBJ2-5; possibly TRBD1 for D (6 bases). CDR3 length equals 13 residues. Trimming took off 5 bases at V and 6 bases at J, with 13 bases between the two ends. Germline CDR1 and CDR2: SGHNT and YENEEA.

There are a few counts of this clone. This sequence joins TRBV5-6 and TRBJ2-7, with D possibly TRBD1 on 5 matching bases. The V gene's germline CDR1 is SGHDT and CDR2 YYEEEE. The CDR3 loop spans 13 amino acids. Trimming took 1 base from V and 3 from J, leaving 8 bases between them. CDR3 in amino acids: CASSLNRNYEQYF. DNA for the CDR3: TGTGCCAGCAGCTTGAACAGGAACTACGAGCAGTACTTC.

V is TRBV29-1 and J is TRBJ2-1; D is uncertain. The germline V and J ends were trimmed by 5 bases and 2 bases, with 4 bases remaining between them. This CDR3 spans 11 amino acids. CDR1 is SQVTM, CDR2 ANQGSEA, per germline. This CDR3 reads CSVTPYNEQFF. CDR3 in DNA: TGCAGCGTTACCCCCTACAATGAGCAGTTCTTC.

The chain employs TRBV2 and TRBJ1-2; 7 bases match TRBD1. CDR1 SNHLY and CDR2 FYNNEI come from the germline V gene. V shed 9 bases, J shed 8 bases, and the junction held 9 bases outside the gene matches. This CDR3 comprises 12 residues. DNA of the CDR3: TGTGCCAGAAGGAGTCGACAGGGCGGCTACACCTTC. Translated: CARRSRQGGYTF.

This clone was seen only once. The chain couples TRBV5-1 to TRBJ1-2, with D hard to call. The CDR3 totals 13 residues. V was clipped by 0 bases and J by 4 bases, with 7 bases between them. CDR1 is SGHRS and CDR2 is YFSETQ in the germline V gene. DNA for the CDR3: TGCGCCAGCAGCTTGGCAGACGGCTATGGCTACACCTTC. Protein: CASSLADGYGYTF.

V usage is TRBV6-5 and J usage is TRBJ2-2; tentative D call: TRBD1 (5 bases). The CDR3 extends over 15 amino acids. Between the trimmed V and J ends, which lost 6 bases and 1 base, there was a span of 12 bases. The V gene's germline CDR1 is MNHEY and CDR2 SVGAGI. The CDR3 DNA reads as TGTGCCAGCAGGACGCTTACAGGGAACACCGGGGAGCTGTTTTTT. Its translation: CASRTLTGNTGELFF.

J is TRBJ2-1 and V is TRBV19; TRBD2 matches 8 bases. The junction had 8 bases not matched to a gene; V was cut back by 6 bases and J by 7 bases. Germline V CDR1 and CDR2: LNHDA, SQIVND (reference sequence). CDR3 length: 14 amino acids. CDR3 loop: CASSSGGYRNEQFF. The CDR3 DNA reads TGTGCCAGTAGCTCGGGAGGGTATCGGAATGAGCAGTTCTTC. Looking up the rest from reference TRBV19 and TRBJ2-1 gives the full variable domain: DGGITQSPKYLFRKEGQNVTLSCEQNLNHDAMYWYRQDPGQGLRLIYYSQIVNDFQKGDIAEGYSVSREKKESFPLTVTSAQKNPTAFYLCASSSGGYRNEQFFGPGTRLTVL.

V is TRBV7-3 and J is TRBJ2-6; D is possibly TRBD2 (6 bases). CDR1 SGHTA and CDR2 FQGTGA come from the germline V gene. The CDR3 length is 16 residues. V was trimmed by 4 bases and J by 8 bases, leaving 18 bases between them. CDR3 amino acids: CASSSFPGAATNVLTF. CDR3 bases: TGTGCCAGCAGCTCTTTTCCGGGAGCTGCAACCAACGTCCTGACTTTC.

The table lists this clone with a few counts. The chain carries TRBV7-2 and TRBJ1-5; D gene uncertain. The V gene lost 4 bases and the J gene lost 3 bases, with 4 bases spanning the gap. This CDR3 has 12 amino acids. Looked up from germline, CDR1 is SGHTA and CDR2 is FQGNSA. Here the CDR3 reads CASSYNNQPQHF. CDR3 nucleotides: TGTGCCAGCAGCTACAACAATCAGCCCCAGCATTTT.

The CDR3 here is CASTRQVFYEQYF. In DNA form, the CDR3 reads TGTGCCAGCACCCGACAGGTATTCTACGAGCAGTACTTC. This rearrangement joins TRBV28 to TRBJ2-7, with D perhaps matching TRBD1 (6 bases). Germline V gene sequence: CDR1 MDHEN, CDR2 SYDVKM. The CDR3 is 13 residues long. Trimming removed 7 bases at V and 3 bases at J, with 13 bases between. The entire variable domain, with the rest obtained from reference TRBV28 and TRBJ2-7, is as follows: DVKVTQSSRYLVKRTGEKVFLECVQDMDHENMFWYRQDPGLGLRLIYFSYDVKMKEKGDIPEGYSVSREKKERFSLILESASTNQTSMYLCASTRQVFYEQYFGPGTRLTVT.

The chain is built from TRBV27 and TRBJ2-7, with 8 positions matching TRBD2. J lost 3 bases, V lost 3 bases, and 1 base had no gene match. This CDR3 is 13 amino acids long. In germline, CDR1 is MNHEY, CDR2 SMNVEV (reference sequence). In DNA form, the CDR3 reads TGTGCCAGCAGTTTCGGGGGGGTCTACGAGCAGTACTTC. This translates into CASSFGGVYEQYF.

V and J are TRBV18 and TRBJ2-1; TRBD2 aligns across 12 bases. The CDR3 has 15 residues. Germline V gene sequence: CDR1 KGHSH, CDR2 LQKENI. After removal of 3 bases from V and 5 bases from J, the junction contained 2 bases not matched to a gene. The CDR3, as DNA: TGTGCCAGCTCACCGCGGACTAGCGGGAACAATGAGCAGTTCTTC. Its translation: CASSPRTSGNNEQFF.

CDR3: CASSLQGLGYTF. The CDR3 DNA reads TGTGCCAGCAGTTTACAGGGATTGGGCTACACCTTC. The chain combines TRBV28 with TRBJ1-2; weak D call: TRBD1 (5 bases). The CDR3 contains 12 residues. The germline CDR1 and CDR2 sequences are MDHEN and SYDVKM. With 2 bases removed from V and 8 bases from J, the gap between germline ends came to 9 bases.

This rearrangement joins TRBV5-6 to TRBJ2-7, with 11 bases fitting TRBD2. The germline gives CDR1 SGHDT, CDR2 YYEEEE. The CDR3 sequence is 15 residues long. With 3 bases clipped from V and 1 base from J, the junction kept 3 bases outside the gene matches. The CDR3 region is CASSWGLADSYEQYF. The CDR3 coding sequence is TGTGCCAGCAGCTGGGGACTAGCGGATTCCTACGAGCAGTACTTC.